What follows is one T cell receptor beta chain and its context. Antigen: not known. This sample was included in a study of PD-1 blockade in classical Hodgkin lymphoma. Whole-study results and caveats: Later analyses included only patients treated at least 1 year post-ASCT. Newly diagnosed patients were reported to start with lower TCR diversity than healthy donors. Reasons behind the repertoire differences stay unclear, perhaps disease activity or earlier therapy.

Sequenced by immunoSEQ multiplex PCR; TCRdb stores in-frame clones only, minus some. In the table there are 50,000 or so clones, 80% to 95% of which are singletons. Each of the patients experienced relapse following autologous stem cell transplantation, and their brentuximab vedotin exposure differed. V was clipped by 5 bases and J by 4 bases, with 17 bases between them. This CDR3 comprises 16 residues. The germline V gene encodes CDR1 SEHNR and CDR2 FQNEAQ (reference sequence). This clonotype originated in a human donor with classical Hodgkin lymphoma. V is TRBV7-9 and J is TRBJ1-4; a weak D match, TRBD1 (5 bases). The starting material was peripheral blood mononuclear cells (PBMCs), obtained before the second cycle of nivolumab. DNA for the CDR3: TGTGCCAGCAGCCAACCTGTAAGGCAGGGTAATGAAAAACTGTTTTTT. Translated, it gives CASSQPVRQGNEKLFF. Full variable domain (remainder filled in from reference TRBV7-9 and TRBJ1-4): DTGVSQNPRHKITKRGQNVTFRCDPISEHNRLYWYRQTLGQGPEFLTYFQNEAQLEKSRLLSDRFSAERPKGSFSTLEIQRTEQGDSAMYLCASSQPVRQGNEKLFFGSGTQLSVL.